These T cell receptor beta chains were read from a single sample in a study of cytomegalovirus exposure and HLA in healthy donors. TCRdb keeps only in-frame clones here, not all; method: immunoSEQ multiplex PCR. The data show approximately 70,000 clones, with about 70% seen just once and nearly 10% held by the top ten. The specimen sequenced was PBMCs. These receptors were collected from a woman aged 45-65 years in good health and CMV-seropositive. Each CDR3 is given with its conserved first and last residue. Fields, in order: D gene, V gene, J gene, clone size, CDR3 protein, CDR3 DNA. D genes are given only for firm matches. Clone size is not always given. Where it is, it says once, few, many or a class for expanded clones.

TRBD1	TRBV2	TRBJ2-1	-	CASTARQGSTNEQFF	TGTGCCAGCACCGCACGACAGGGTTCCACCAATGAGCAGTTCTTC
TRBD2	TRBV28	TRBJ2-7	-	CATQGGGLAGFEQYF	TGTGCCACTCAAGGGGGAGGACTAGCGGGGTTCGAGCAGTACTTC
TRBD1	TRBV27	TRBJ1-2	-	CASSPDRARGPYGYTF	TGTGCCAGCAGTCCCGACAGGGCTCGGGGGCCTTATGGCTACACCTTC
-	TRBV19	TRBJ2-5	-	CASSILATREETQYF	TGTGCCAGTAGTATCCTCGCGACCCGGGAGGAGACCCAGTACTTC
-	TRBV30	TRBJ2-1	once	CAWSVRLLYNEQFF	TGTGCCTGGAGTGTCAGATTGCTCTACAATGAGCAGTTCTTC
TRBD2	TRBV9	TRBJ2-3	-	CASNDPAGLAGRDTDTQYF	TGTGCCAGCAACGACCCCGCGGGGCTAGCGGGGAGGGACACAGATACGCAGTATTTT
-	TRBV7-8	TRBJ2-7	-	CASSLGLDRKYEQYF	TGTGCCAGCAGCTTAGGTCTTGACAGAAAATACGAGCAGTACTTC
TRBD2	TRBV7-8	TRBJ2-3	-	CASSMETGTSGGAMNTDTQYF	TGTGCCAGCAGCATGGAGACCGGGACTAGCGGGGGGGCCATGAACACAGATACGCAGTATTTT
-	TRBV10-2	TRBJ2-5	few	CASRFRFQETQYF	TGCGCCAGCAGATTCCGGTTCCAAGAGACCCAGTACTTC
-	TRBV4-3	TRBJ1-2	-	CASSQEYTERNYGYTF	TGCGCCAGCAGCCAAGAATATACAGAGAGAAACTATGGCTACACCTTC